The next 27 T cell receptor beta chains were all read from a single sample in a study of cytomegalovirus exposure and HLA in healthy donors (dated by TCRdb to about 2017). Library preparation employed the immunoSEQ multiplex PCR assay. For the multiplex PCR, a mixture combining 60 forward primers for TCR Vbeta segments and 13 reverse primers for TCR Jbeta segments was used. TCRdb re-hosts the immuneACCESS table, in-frame sequences only. Its copies lack some clones; in the studies checked, an unresolved V gene accounts for under half of them, and the cause for the rest is not known. In this sample the table shows fewer than 200,000 clones, around 79% of which occur a single time. The leading ten clones occupy 2.5% of the sample. Specimen: PBMCs. These receptors were obtained from a female donor in good health and CMV-seronegative.

CDR3 region: CASSTDRGPRETQYF. The CDR3 DNA follows: TGTGCCAGTAGTACGGACAGGGGGCCGAGGGAGACCCAGTACTTC. This chain joins TRBV19 and TRBJ2-5; 11 positions agree with TRBD1. V dropped 4 bases and J dropped 5; count of bases not matched to a gene: 6. The germline V gene encodes CDR1 LNHDA and CDR2 SQIVND (reference sequence). The CDR3 covers 15 residues.

The J gene is TRBJ2-5, the V gene TRBV28, with D possibly TRBD1 on 5 matching bases. This CDR3 region has 14 residues. CDR1 is MDHEN and CDR2 is SYDVKM in the germline V gene. The germline V and J ends were trimmed by 6 bases and 4 bases, with 15 bases remaining between them. The CDR3 protein is CASSLTANVETQYF. As DNA, the CDR3 is TGTGCCAGCAGCCTGACAGCAAATGTAGAGACCCAGTACTTC.

This chain uses TRBV6-4 with TRBJ2-1; 7 bases map to TRBD2. The V gene's germline CDR1 is MRHNA and CDR2 SNTAGT. Unmatched junction bases numbered 8, after V lost 8 bases and J lost 10 bases. The CDR3 length is 12 residues. CDR3 sequence reads: CASPAGDGEQFF. CDR3 nucleotides: TGTGCCAGCCCGGCGGGGGACGGGGAGCAGTTCTTC.

The rearrangement joins TRBV28 to TRBJ1-5; 7 nucleotides agree with TRBD1. Germline CDR1 MDHEN, CDR2 SYDVKM. The CDR3 has 15 amino acids. The ends lost 3 bases at V and 2 bases at J; junction bases unmatched: 4. CDR3 DNA sequence: TGTGCCAGCAGTTTCTGGGACAGCCGCAATCAGCCCCAGCATTTT. Protein: CASSFWDSRNQPQHF.

CDR3: CASSQVLTSGGLSYNEQFF. The CDR3 nucleotides are TGCGCCAGCAGCCAGGTTCTAACTAGCGGGGGCCTCTCCTACAATGAGCAGTTCTTC. This chain links TRBV4-3 with TRBJ2-1; 11 positions agree with TRBD2. V dropped 3 bases and J dropped 0; count of bases not matched to a gene: 10. There are 19 residues in the CDR3. CDR1 and CDR2 from the germline V gene are LGHNA and YSLEER.

This chain's CDR3 is CASSFGAASGTPRYF. CDR3 nucleotides: TGTGCCAGCAGTTTTGGGGCGGCTAGCGGGACCCCCAGGTACTTC. The V call is TRBV25-1, the J call TRBJ2-7; 9 bases are a match to TRBD2. V dropped 5 bases and J dropped 12; count of bases not matched to a gene: 17. The CDR3 covers 15 residues. Per the germline V gene, CDR1 is MGHDK and CDR2 is SYGVNS.

V and J are TRBV21-1 and TRBJ2-6; TRBD1 is the table's D call and was not checked against the DNA. TRBV21-1 is recorded as a pseudogene. The CDR3 is made up of 16 amino acids. The CDR3 loop reads CARVLTFPSGANVLTF. The CDR3 coding sequence is TGTGCCAGGGTCTTGACATTTCCCTCTGGGGCCAACGTCCTGACTTTC.

The chain couples TRBV30 to TRBJ2-7; D may be TRBD2 (6 bases). CDR1 and CDR2 (germline): GTSNPN, SVGIG (reference sequence). Trimming shortened V by 7 bases and J by 0 bases, and 13 bases separated the two germline ends. CDR3 length equals 13 residues. This chain's CDR3 is CALLAGYSYEQYF. The CDR3 DNA is TGTGCCTTGCTGGCGGGATACTCCTACGAGCAGTACTTC.

The chain couples TRBV11-2 to TRBJ1-4, with a tentative D call TRBD1 (6 bases). CDR1 and CDR2 from the germline V gene are SGHAT and FQNNGV. Trimming removed 5 bases at V and 8 bases at J, with 21 bases between. The CDR3 is 16 amino acids. The CDR3 DNA is TGTGCCAGCAGCCCGAAGGCCCCGGGGAGGGGGGAAAAACTGTTTTTT. Amino acids: CASSPKAPGRGEKLFF.

In this sample, this clone turned up a few times. The J gene is TRBJ1-1, the V gene TRBV28; D ambiguous. The CDR3 consists of 13 residues. Between the trimmed V and J ends, which lost 8 bases and 0 bases, there was a span of 10 bases. From germline, CDR1 is MDHEN and CDR2 SYDVKM. CDR3 protein: CASRRALNTEAFF. The CDR3 DNA is TGTGCCAGCCGGCGGGCATTGAACACTGAAGCTTTCTTT.

There are a few counts of this clone. This chain links TRBV30 with TRBJ2-5; D may be TRBD1 (6 bases). The tail of the sequence fits TRBJ2-7 better, so the J call may be wrong. This CDR3 is 14 amino acids long. The germline V gene has CDR1 GTSNPN and CDR2 SVGIG (reference sequence). The CDR3 protein is CAWAPGQYSYEQYF. The CDR3 nucleotides read TGTGCCTGGGCCCCGGGACAATACTCCTACGAGCAGTACTTC.

The chain employs TRBV10-3 and TRBJ2-7; perhaps TRBD1 as D (7 bases). Trimming pared 10 bases from V and 6 bases from J, leaving 13 bases between. Germline V lookup: CDR1 ENHRY, CDR2 SYGVKD. The CDR3 sequence is 11 residues long. The CDR3 is CASAEGAEQYF. For the CDR3, the DNA is TGTGCCAGCGCGGAGGGGGCCGAGCAGTACTTC.

The chain recombines TRBV19 with TRBJ1-2, with TRBD1 as a possible D gene (5 bases). V was cut by 4 bases and J by 5 bases, with 17 bases left in between. The CDR3 length is 15 residues. In germline, CDR1 is LNHDA, CDR2 SQIVND (reference sequence). In DNA form, the CDR3 reads TGTGCCAGTAGTACGACCGCCGACGGACAATATGGCTACACCTTC. Protein: CASSTTADGQYGYTF.

This chain connects TRBV4-3 to TRBJ2-3, with TRBD2 matching 11 bases. Germline assignment: CDR1 LGHNA and CDR2 YSLEER. The CDR3 is 18 residues long. Losses at the gene ends were 4 bases for V and 2 bases for J; bases not matched to a gene: 11. CDR3 coding DNA: TGCGCCAGCAGCCCGGATAGCGGGAGGGGGGGGTTCACAGATACGCAGTATTTT. Translating it yields CASSPDSGRGGFTDTQYF.

The genes are TRBV6-5 and TRBJ1-1; D gene unclear. V was clipped by 6 bases and J by 4 bases, with 12 bases between them. The CDR3 consists of 13 residues. Germline CDR1 MNHEY, CDR2 SVGAGI. The CDR3: CASSARQGTEAFF. CDR3 DNA: TGTGCCAGCAGCGCCAGGCAAGGCACTGAAGCTTTCTTT.

The rearrangement uses TRBV9 and TRBJ2-1; possibly TRBD2 for D (6 bases). The CDR3 totals 16 residues. V was pared by 4 bases and J by 3 bases, with 17 bases between. Germline V gene data show CDR1 as SGDLS and CDR2 as YYNGEE. CDR3 nucleotide sequence: TGTGCCAGCAGCCCCCCCTGGGCGGGATTCTACAATGAGCAGTTCTTC. Residues: CASSPPWAGFYNEQFF.

The chain recombines TRBV25-1 with TRBJ2-1; 7 bases map to TRBD1. V lost 3 bases and J lost 7; bases outside the gene matches: 9. The CDR3 is 15 residues long. CDR1 and CDR2 (germline): MGHDK, SYGVNS. CDR3 DNA: TGTGCCAGCAGTGACGACAGGGAGTGGGGAAATGAGCAGTTCTTC. Translating gives CASSDDREWGNEQFF.

The chain recombines TRBV2 with TRBJ1-5, with 7 bases fitting TRBD1. Germline CDR1 reads SNHLY; CDR2 reads FYNNEI. Unmatched junction bases numbered 5, after V lost 5 bases and J lost 4 bases. This CDR3 has 14 amino acids. The CDR3 nucleotides read TGTGCCAGCAGTTATGCAGGGGGGAATCAGCCCCAGCATTTT. It is translated as CASSYAGGNQPQHF.

The V and J genes are TRBV30 and TRBJ1-5; TRBD1 is a possible D gene (6 bases). Germline CDR1 reads GTSNPN; CDR2 reads SVGIG (reference sequence). The CDR3 contains 13 residues. V was shortened by 3 bases and J by 3 bases, with 9 bases between the two germline ends. CDR3 in amino acids: CAWSGQTNQPQHF. The CDR3 DNA follows: TGTGCCTGGAGCGGACAGACCAATCAGCCCCAGCATTTT. Filled out from reference TRBV30 and TRBJ1-5, the complete variable domain reads SQTIHQWPATLVQPVGSPLSLECTVEGTSNPNLYWYRQAAGRGLQLLFYSVGIGQISSEVPQNLSASRPQDRQFILSSKKLLLSDSGFYLCAWSGQTNQPQHFGDGTRLSIL.

The chain couples TRBV5-4 to TRBJ1-2; possible D gene TRBD1, 6 bases. The CDR3 has 16 amino acids. The V end lost 0 bases, the J end lost 4 bases, and 16 bases lay between the germline ends. Germline V lookup: CDR1 SGHNT, CDR2 YYREEE (reference sequence). The CDR3 DNA is TGTGCCAGCAGCTTGGCCGGGAGGGGGTCGGGCTATGGCTACACCTTC. It is translated as CASSLAGRGSGYGYTF. Combining the CDR3 with reference TRBV5-4 and TRBJ1-2 gives the whole variable domain ETGVTQSPTHLIKTRGQQVTLRCSSQSGHNTVSWYQQALGQGPQFIFQYYREEENGRGNFPPRFSGLQFPNYSSELNVNALELDDSALYLCASSLAGRGSGYGYTFGSGTRLTVV.

This clone was seen a few times. CDR3 residues: CASSQEGGSGANVLTF. As DNA, the CDR3 is TGTGCCAGCAGCCAGGAAGGGGGCTCAGGGGCCAACGTCCTGACTTTC. The rearrangement uses TRBV4-2 and TRBJ2-6, with TRBD1 matching 7 bases. The V segment lost 3 bases and the J segment 4 bases; nucleotides outside the gene matches: 6. CDR3 size: 16 residues. Germline assignment: CDR1 LGHNA and CDR2 YNFKEQ.

This clone occurred once. J is TRBJ2-5 and V is TRBV29-1, with 10 bases identical to TRBD2. CDR1 and CDR2 from the germline V gene are SQVTM and ANQGSEA. The length of the CDR3 is 14 residues. The J segment lost 6 bases and the V segment lost 1 base, leaving 5 bases of the junction unmatched. The CDR3 loop reads CSVEGAGGWQTQYF. In nucleotides, the CDR3 is TGCAGCGTTGAAGGAGCGGGAGGGTGGCAGACCCAGTACTTC.

This chain joins TRBV2 and TRBJ1-4; D gene uncertain. Trimming stripped 6 bases from V and 1 base from J, with 15 bases between. CDR1 SNHLY and CDR2 FYNNEI come from the germline V gene. The length of the CDR3 is 16 residues. The CDR3: CASSQEGIITNEKLFF. The DNA for the CDR3 is TGTGCCAGCAGCCAGGAAGGAATCATAACTAATGAAAAACTGTTTTTT. Full variable domain (outside the CDR3, taken from reference TRBV2 and TRBJ1-4): EPEVTQTPSHQVTQMGQEVILRCVPISNHLYFYWYRQILGQKVEFLVSFYNNEISEKSEIFDDQFSVERPDGSNFTLKIRSTKLEDSAMYFCASSQEGIITNEKLFFGSGTQLSVL.

V gene TRBV6-6 combines with J gene TRBJ1-6; 7 bases are shared with TRBD1. The ends lost 2 bases at V and 10 bases at J; junction bases unmatched: 11. The CDR3 runs 16 residues. From germline, CDR1 is MNHNY and CDR2 SVGAGI (reference sequence). This CDR3 reads CASSYQASRGRSPLHF. The CDR3 nucleotides read TGTGCCAGCAGTTACCAAGCTAGCAGGGGGAGATCACCCCTCCACTTT.

The chain is built from TRBV21-1 and TRBJ2-2; the table's D call TRBD2 went unverified against the DNA. TRBV21-1 is tagged as a pseudogene. This CDR3 spans 20 amino acids. DNA of the CDR3: TGTGCCAGCAAACCCCCCCGAGACGGACTAGCGGGAGGGGGAACCGGGGAGCTGTTTTTT. Encoded protein: CASKPPRDGLAGGGTGELFF.

The rearrangement links TRBV4-3 to TRBJ2-7, with a weak D call TRBD1 (6 bases). V gave up 1 base and J gave up 7 bases, with 17 bases separating them. The CDR3 length is 15 residues. Germline values: CDR1 LGHNA, CDR2 YSLEER. The CDR3 DNA reads as TGCGCCAGCAGCCAAGTCGGACAGAGGGGGTGGGAGCAGTACTTC. Translation: CASSQVGQRGWEQYF.

As DNA, the CDR3 is TGTGCCAGCAGCTCCTCAGTGAACACTGAAGCTTTCTTT. Its protein is CASSSSVNTEAFF. This chain uses TRBV9 with TRBJ1-1, with D unclear. The CDR3 length is 13 residues. Germline V lookup: CDR1 SGDLS, CDR2 YYNGEE. Between the trimmed V and J ends, which lost 4 bases and 0 bases, there was a span of 7 bases.